This TCR beta chain was sequenced during a study of T cell responses to AZD1222 COVID-19 vaccine (dated by TCRdb to the early 2020s). Regarding the research as a whole: Because spike-specific TCR depth and breadth did not differ between the two schedules, AZD1222 recipients who got a second dose at roughly 4 weeks were pooled with those who got a second dose at roughly 12 weeks. TCR sequencing was performed for roughly 250 trial participants, of whom about 200 were given two doses of AZD1222 and around 25 were given two doses of MenACWY control vaccine. Trial participants were enrolled into age subgroups of 18-55, 56-69 and 70-plus years, which contained approximately 150, 30 and 60 TCR-sequenced participants, respectively.

Reading the germline V gene gives CDR1 MNHEY and CDR2 SVGAGI. Relative to germline, V is 7 bases shorter and J is 3 bases shorter, with 13 bases between their ends. The CDR3, from cysteine to phenylalanine, totals 15 residues. The DNA shown is the 45-base CDR3, in frame from base 1. With regard to this clone: Which antigen it targets is not known. The input lacks base qualities; no much larger clone sits a single base away.

Summary of the overall study and its limitations: Spike-specific TCR breadth and depth rose significantly after two AZD1222 doses compared with day 0 and with MenACWY recipients. Vaccine-associated CD4 TCRs spanned the whole spike protein, with dominant responses in regions 160-218 and 743-854. In the small 56-69-year group, the increase in depth fell short of significance, most likely because of low power. Reportedly, almost half of the unique spike-specific TCRs recognized epitopes lying outside the regions that are mutated in the B.1.351 and B.1.1.7 variants. Conclusions about previously exposed vaccinees are limited, since just a handful of AZD1222 recipients were seropositive for SARS-CoV-2 at baseline. No day 14 peak-response samples were available, so repertoires were characterized only after the peak T cell response. Most participants were white British and females outnumbered males, and the authors suggested that clonal diversity may have been underestimated.

According to the study, the label for this sample's time point signals: baseline before first vaccination. Samples from vaccinated people were obtained from the UK trials COV001 and COV002, which included a single-blind randomized controlled phase 2/3 trial of AZD1222 (ChAdOx1 nCoV-19) in healthy adults. For TCRbeta chain sequencing, PBMC samples from trial participants were taken at day 0 and at day 28 after the second dose. The CDR3 regions of human TCRbeta chains were subjected to immunosequencing. The original pipeline was this. TCRs in the repertoires were matched against a reference library of SARS-CoV-2-specific TCRs that had been generated with the MIRA antigen-specificity platform. Breadth meant the fraction of unique TCRs that were SARS-CoV-2-associated, whereas depth meant the fraction of total T cells that were SARS-CoV-2-associated. Using the MIRA data, every spike-specific TCR was mapped to the spike region that the TCR reacted to and assigned to either a CD4 or a CD8 class. Log10-transformed breadth and depth values were compared by one-way ANOVA with Sidak's multiple comparisons tests. Not all clones reach the TCRdb copy of this immuneACCESS table, which keeps in-frame sequences only. Checked studies attribute under half of the gap to unresolved V genes and leave the rest unexplained. V and J calls and clone size are those listed in that table; D and trimming were worked out from the DNA. This sample holds about 150,000 clones; roughly 92% were observed only once. The ten most abundant clones make up roughly 1.2% of the sample.

The rearrangement joined TRBV6-5 to TRBJ2-6; no D gene call is confident. The sequence was collected from an adult in good health. The starting material was peripheral blood, obtained on day 0 of AZD1222 vaccination. The CDR3 is CASNPRGVGANVLTF. The nucleotide sequence is TGTGCCAGCAACCCCCGTGGGGTTGGGGCCAACGTCCTGACTTTC.